These 27 T cell receptor beta chains share one sample of origin, sequenced in a study of immune evolution from preneoplasia to lung adenocarcinoma. Sequenced by immunoSEQ multiplex PCR; TCRdb stores in-frame clones only, minus some. The sample has some 8,200 clones, about four fifths seen once. The sample was FFPE invasive lung adenocarcinoma tissue. These receptors were collected from a person aged 50 to 70 with lung adenocarcinoma.

The chain uses TRBV30 and TRBJ1-2; D might be TRBD1 (5 bases). Germline CDR1 is GTSNPN and CDR2 is SVGIG (reference sequence). Deletions cut 2 bases from V and 0 bases from J, with 25 bases between. The CDR3 loop spans 19 amino acids. DNA of the CDR3: TGTGCCTGGAGTTCCGTCTCGGGACTAGCGGTCGTCGCTAACTATGGCTACACCTTC. Its translation: CAWSSVSGLAVVANYGYTF. The entire variable domain, with the rest obtained from reference TRBV30 and TRBJ1-2, is as follows: SQTIHQWPATLVQPVGSPLSLECTVEGTSNPNLYWYRQAAGRGLQLLFYSVGIGQISSEVPQNLSASRPQDRQFILSSKKLLLSDSGFYLCAWSSVSGLAVVANYGYTFGSGTRLTVV.

CDR3 region: CASSLARPLGDEQFF. The CDR3 coding sequence is TGTGCCAGCTCACTGGCCCGACCCTTGGGGGATGAGCAGTTCTTC. V and J are TRBV18 and TRBJ2-1; the D call may be TRBD1 or TRBD2 (5 bases each). Trimming took off 4 bases at V and 8 bases at J, with 18 bases between the two ends. Germline values: CDR1 KGHSH, CDR2 LQKENI. The CDR3 contains 15 residues.

V and J are TRBV5-6 and TRBJ2-5; D may be TRBD1 or TRBD2 (5 bases each). The germline V gene has CDR1 SGHDT and CDR2 YYEEEE. This CDR3 spans 14 amino acids. V lost 0 bases to trimming and J lost 5 bases, with 11 bases between them. CDR3 in amino acids: CASSLAGPRETQYF. As DNA, the CDR3 is TGTGCCAGCAGCTTGGCGGGACCGAGGGAGACCCAGTACTTC. The whole variable domain, filled in from reference TRBV5-6 and TRBJ2-5, reads DAGVTQSPTHLIKTRGQQVTLRCSPKSGHDTVSWYQQALGQGPQFIFQYYEEEERQRGNFPDRFSGHQFPNYSSELNVNALLLGDSALYLCASSLAGPRETQYFGPGTRLLVL.

V gene TRBV2 combines with J gene TRBJ1-1; unclear D gene. Trimming cost V 4 bases and J 0 bases, with 6 bases left between them. This CDR3 comprises 13 residues. Germline V gives CDR1 SNHLY, CDR2 FYNNEI. The CDR3 DNA follows: TGTGCCAGCAGTGTTCCCATGAACACTGAAGCTTTCTTT. Amino acids: CASSVPMNTEAFF.

This clone was seen a few times. Different DNA sequences within this sample yield the same CDR3. V and J are TRBV7-9 and TRBJ1-2, with a tentative D call TRBD1 (5 bases). Per the germline V gene, CDR1 is SEHNR and CDR2 is FQNEAQ (reference sequence). The CDR3 has 12 residues. The V and J ends lost 5 bases and 5 bases respectively, with 9 bases between them. The CDR3 sequence is CASSHQGYGYTF. For the CDR3, the DNA is TGTGCCAGCAGCCATCAGGGATATGGCTACACCTTC.

The J gene is TRBJ2-2, the V gene TRBV7-9; 8 positions match TRBD1. The junction had 2 bases not matched to a gene; V was cut back by 1 base and J by 4 bases. The CDR3 length is 15 residues. Germline V CDR1 and CDR2: SEHNR, FQNEAQ (reference sequence). The CDR3 DNA reads as TGTGCCAGCAGCTTAGTGACAGGGGTCACCGGGGAGCTGTTTTTT. It specifies CASSLVTGVTGELFF.

The genes are TRBV11-3 and TRBJ2-2, with 9 bases matching TRBD2. This CDR3 spans 13 amino acids. Per germline, CDR1 SGHNT and CDR2 YENEEA. J lost 12 bases, V lost 4 bases, and 6 bases had no gene match. The CDR3 DNA sequence: TGTGCCAGCAGCTCGACTAGCGGAGAGCAGCTGTTTTTT. Protein: CASSSTSGEQLFF.

The V and J genes are TRBV11-3 and TRBJ2-1; maybe TRBD1 (6 bases). The germline V gene encodes CDR1 SGHNT and CDR2 YENEEA. The CDR3 length is 13 residues. V was pared by 3 bases and J by 5 bases, with 8 bases between. The CDR3 loop reads CASSLGANNEQFF. The CDR3, as DNA: TGTGCCAGCAGCTTGGGGGCAAACAATGAGCAGTTCTTC.

This sequence joins TRBV6-4 and TRBJ2-2, with unresolved D. Trimming took off 8 bases at V and 5 bases at J, with 15 bases between the two ends. Per the germline V gene, CDR1 is MRHNA and CDR2 is SNTAGT. CDR3 size: 14 residues. The CDR3 region is CASAAAPGTGELFF. In DNA, the CDR3 is TGTGCCAGCGCCGCGGCCCCCGGGACCGGGGAGCTGTTTTTT.

The V gene is TRBV7-2, the J gene TRBJ2-1, with D unclear. Germline V gene lookup returns CDR1 SGHTA and CDR2 FQGNSA. The V end lost 1 base, the J end lost 5 bases, and 12 bases lay between the germline ends. The CDR3 extends over 15 amino acids. CDR3 protein: CASSLDFSSHNEQFF. The CDR3 nucleotides are TGTGCCAGCAGCTTAGACTTCTCTTCTCACAATGAGCAGTTCTTC.

The chain has TRBV12-5 and TRBJ2-1; no clear D. V was shortened by 4 bases and J by 4 bases, with 5 bases between the two germline ends. Germline CDR1 LGHNT, CDR2 FRNRAP. The CDR3 extends over 12 amino acids. CDR3 in amino acids: CASGSGYNEQFF. CDR3 DNA sequence: TGTGCTAGTGGTTCGGGTTACAATGAGCAGTTCTTC.

The gene calls are TRBV19 and TRBJ1-2; D call uncertain. CDR1 and CDR2 (germline): LNHDA, SQIVND (reference sequence). CDR3 length: 14 amino acids. The V and J ends lost 6 bases and 3 bases respectively, with 14 bases between them. The CDR3 sequence is CASSPEAVDYGYTF. The CDR3 DNA reads as TGTGCCAGTAGCCCGGAGGCAGTAGACTATGGCTACACCTTC.

This chain connects TRBV6-5 to TRBJ1-2; 8 bases align to TRBD1. Germline V CDR1 and CDR2: MNHEY, SVGAGI. With V trimmed by 2 bases and J by 8 bases, 4 bases remained unmatched. There are 13 residues in the CDR3. The CDR3 DNA reads as TGTGCCAGCAGTTACAATCAGGGGGCGGGCTACACCTTC. Protein: CASSYNQGAGYTF.

The genes are TRBV29-1 and TRBJ2-5, with 11 bases matching TRBD1. The J segment lost 5 bases and the V segment lost 6 bases, leaving 5 bases of the junction unmatched. The CDR3 contains 13 residues. Germline V gene sequence: CDR1 SQVTM, CDR2 ANQGSEA. Written as DNA, the CDR3 is TGCAGCGTCGGGGACAGGGGGACGGAGACCCAGTACTTC. The encoded protein is CSVGDRGTETQYF.

This clone occurred once. The J gene is TRBJ2-2, the V gene TRBV4-1, with D perhaps TRBD2 (5 bases). With 4 bases removed from V and 4 bases from J, the gap between germline ends came to 16 bases. The CDR3 totals 16 residues. Germline loops: CDR1 MGHRA, CDR2 YSYEKL. The CDR3 bases are TGCGCCAGCAGCCCTAGTGCGGGTCGGAGCACCGGGGAGCTGTTTTTT. The encoded protein is CASSPSAGRSTGELFF.

This sequence joins TRBV5-4 and TRBJ2-7, with D uncertain. The CDR3 has 13 amino acids. The ends were cut back, 4 bases at V and 2 bases at J, with 10 bases in the middle. Germline V gives CDR1 SGHNT, CDR2 YYREEE (reference sequence). CDR3 in amino acids: CASSTGSTYEQYF. The CDR3 DNA reads as TGTGCCAGCAGCACCGGCAGTACCTACGAGCAGTACTTC. Drawing the rest from reference TRBV5-4 and TRBJ2-7, the complete variable domain is ETGVTQSPTHLIKTRGQQVTLRCSSQSGHNTVSWYQQALGQGPQFIFQYYREEENGRGNFPPRFSGLQFPNYSSELNVNALELDDSALYLCASSTGSTYEQYFGPGTRLTVT.

The J gene is TRBJ2-2, the V gene TRBV4-1; D assignment may be TRBD1 or TRBD2 (5 bases each). V dropped 4 bases and J dropped 2 bases, with 17 bases sitting between them. This CDR3 contains 17 residues. Germline CDR1 is MGHRA and CDR2 is YSYEKL. This CDR3 reads CASSPGPMGTNTGELFF. In DNA form, the CDR3 reads TGCGCCAGCAGCCCGGGACCGATGGGAACCAACACCGGGGAGCTGTTTTTT.

This clone has a handful of counts. The chain couples TRBV2 to TRBJ2-7, with TRBD2 as a possible D gene (5 bases). V dropped 3 bases and J dropped 6 bases, with 12 bases sitting between them. This CDR3 has 13 residues. Germline CDR1 is SNHLY and CDR2 is FYNNEI. The CDR3 bases are TGTGCCAGCAGTGATCGGACTTTGCCCGAGCAGTACTTC. This codes for CASSDRTLPEQYF.

This sequence joins TRBV18 and TRBJ2-5, with a weak D call TRBD2 (5 bases). The germline V gene has CDR1 KGHSH and CDR2 LQKENI. This CDR3 is 14 amino acids long. Between the trimmed V and J ends, which lost 4 bases and 2 bases, there was a span of 11 bases. The CDR3 region has the DNA TGTGCCAGCTCACTTCAGGCGGGTCAAGAGACCCAGTACTTC. Its translation is CASSLQAGQETQYF.

This clone was seen once. The chain couples TRBV5-1 to TRBJ2-5; tentatively, D is TRBD1 (6 bases). Germline V lookup: CDR1 SGHRS, CDR2 YFSETQ. CDR3 length: 14 amino acids. Trimming pared 6 bases from V and 2 bases from J, leaving 14 bases between. DNA of the CDR3: TGCGCCAGCAAAACAGGGATTCGGCAAGAGACCCAGTACTTC. Amino acids: CASKTGIRQETQYF.

As DNA, the CDR3 is TGTGCCAGCAGTGATCTGAGGGGGTTCGGATCGGGCGAGCAGTACTTC. It yields the protein CASSDLRGFGSGEQYF. This sequence joins TRBV6-1 and TRBJ2-7; a weak D match, TRBD1 (6 bases). The V gene lost 3 bases and the J gene lost 6 bases, with 21 bases spanning the gap. Germline CDR1 and CDR2: MNHNS and SASEGT. This CDR3 contains 16 residues.

This clone was seen only a few times. This sample includes further DNA sequences coding for the same CDR3. This chain connects TRBV19 to TRBJ2-3, with D possibly TRBD2 on 5 matching bases. Per germline, CDR1 LNHDA and CDR2 SQIVND (reference sequence). Trimming pared 4 bases from V and 0 bases from J, leaving 8 bases between. The CDR3 is made up of 14 amino acids. The CDR3 sequence: CASSRGGSTDTQYF. The DNA for the CDR3 is TGTGCCAGTAGTAGAGGCGGGAGCACAGATACGCAGTATTTT.

The V call is TRBV27, the J call TRBJ2-5; weak D call: TRBD2 (6 bases). The DNA end lines up better with TRBJ2-7; the J call may be wrong. Germline assignment: CDR1 MNHEY and CDR2 SMNVEV (reference sequence). The CDR3 has 13 residues. CDR3 sequence: CASSLKRAYEQYF. In DNA form, the CDR3 reads TGTGCCAGCAGTTTGAAGCGGGCCTACGAGCAGTACTTC.

This clone occurred a few times. The chain has TRBV6-6 and TRBJ2-4, with 7 positions matching TRBD2. Losses at the gene ends were 5 bases for V and 0 bases for J; bases not matched to a gene: 7. The germline gives CDR1 MNHNY, CDR2 SVGAGI (reference sequence). The CDR3 has 16 residues. As DNA, the CDR3 is TGTGCCAGCAGTACCCAGCGGGAACTAGCCAAAAACATTCAGTACTTC. Protein: CASSTQRELAKNIQYF.

V and J are TRBV30 and TRBJ2-7; weak D call: TRBD1 (5 bases). The V end was cut by 0 bases, the J end by 2 bases, with 11 bases between. Germline CDR1 is GTSNPN and CDR2 is SVGIG (reference sequence). The CDR3 consists of 14 residues. The CDR3 here is CAWSVPREPYEQYF. In nucleotides, the CDR3 is TGTGCCTGGAGTGTACCCAGGGAACCCTACGAGCAGTACTTC.

V gene TRBV5-1 combines with J gene TRBJ2-5; D is unresolved. The CDR3 sequence is 11 residues long. V was trimmed by 4 bases and J by 1 base, leaving 2 bases between them. Germline loops: CDR1 SGHRS, CDR2 YFSETQ. The CDR3 nucleotides read TGCGCCAGCAGCCTCCAAGAGACCCAGTACTTC. This encodes CASSLQETQYF.

This clone was detected a few times. The rearrangement joins TRBV28 to TRBJ2-7; 7 nucleotides align to TRBD2. The CDR3 is 17 residues long. V lost 10 bases, J lost 4 bases, and 22 bases stayed unmatched. Germline V gene data show CDR1 as MDHEN and CDR2 as SYDVKM. CDR3 protein: CATGSFAPAGAQYEQYF. DNA for the CDR3: TGTGCCACCGGATCCTTTGCTCCCGCGGGAGCCCAATACGAGCAGTACTTC.